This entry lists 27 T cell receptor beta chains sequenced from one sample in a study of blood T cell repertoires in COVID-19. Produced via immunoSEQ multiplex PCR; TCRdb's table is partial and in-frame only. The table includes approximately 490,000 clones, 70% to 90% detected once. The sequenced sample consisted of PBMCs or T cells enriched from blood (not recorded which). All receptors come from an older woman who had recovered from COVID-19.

The CDR3 DNA follows: TGTGCCAGTAGTCGGACAGGGACTAATGAAAAACTGTTTTTT. Translating gives CASSRTGTNEKLFF. The genes are TRBV19 and TRBJ1-4; 8 nucleotides align to TRBD1. The trim removed 5 bases at V and 2 bases at J, leaving 1 base unmatched. Germline lookup yields CDR1 LNHDA and CDR2 SQIVND (reference sequence). The CDR3 totals 14 residues. The whole variable domain, filled in from reference TRBV19 and TRBJ1-4, reads DGGITQSPKYLFRKEGQNVTLSCEQNLNHDAMYWYRQDPGQGLRLIYYSQIVNDFQKGDIAEGYSVSREKKESFPLTVTSAQKNPTAFYLCASSRTGTNEKLFFGSGTQLSVL.

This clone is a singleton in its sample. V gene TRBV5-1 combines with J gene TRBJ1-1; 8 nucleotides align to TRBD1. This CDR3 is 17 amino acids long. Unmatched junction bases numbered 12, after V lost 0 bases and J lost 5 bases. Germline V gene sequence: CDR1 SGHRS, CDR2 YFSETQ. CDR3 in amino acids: CASSLANPGGRGTEAFF. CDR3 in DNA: TGCGCCAGCAGCTTGGCCAACCCAGGGGGCCGGGGAACTGAAGCTTTCTTT.

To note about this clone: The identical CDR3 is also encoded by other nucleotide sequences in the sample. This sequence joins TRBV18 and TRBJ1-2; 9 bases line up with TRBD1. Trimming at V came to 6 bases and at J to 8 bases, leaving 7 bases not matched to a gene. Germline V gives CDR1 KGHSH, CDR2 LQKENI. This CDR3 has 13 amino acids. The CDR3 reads CASSPRTGDGYTF. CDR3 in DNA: TGTGCCAGCTCCCCCCGGACAGGGGACGGCTACACCTTC.

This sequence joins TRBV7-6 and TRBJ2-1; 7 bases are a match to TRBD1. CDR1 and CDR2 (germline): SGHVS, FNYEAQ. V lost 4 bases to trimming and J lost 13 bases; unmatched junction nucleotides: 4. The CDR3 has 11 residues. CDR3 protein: CASSSGQAQFF. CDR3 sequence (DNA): TGTGCCAGCAGCTCAGGACAGGCCCAGTTCTTC.

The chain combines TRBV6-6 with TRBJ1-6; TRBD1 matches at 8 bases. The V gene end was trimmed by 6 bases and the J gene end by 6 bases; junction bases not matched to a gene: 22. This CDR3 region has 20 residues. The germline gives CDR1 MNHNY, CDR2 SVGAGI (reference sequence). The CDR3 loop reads CASSGPQGARMLEGNSPLHF. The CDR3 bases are TGTGCCAGCAGCGGACCTCAGGGGGCGCGTATGTTGGAGGGTAATTCACCCCTCCACTTT.

The DNA for the CDR3 is TGTGCCAGCTCACCAAACACCATCCCAACTAATGAAAAACTGTTTTTT. This sequence encodes CASSPNTIPTNEKLFF. The chain uses TRBV18 and TRBJ1-4, with unresolved D. The length of the CDR3 is 16 residues. Germline-derived CDR1 and CDR2 are KGHSH and LQKENI. Deletions cut 2 bases from V and 0 bases from J, with 10 bases between.

CDR3 in amino acids: CASSQDERIVFSLYNEQFF. CDR3 coding DNA: TGCGCCAGCAGCCAAGATGAGCGGATCGTTTTTTCCCTCTACAATGAGCAGTTCTTC. The rearrangement uses TRBV4-1 and TRBJ2-1; perhaps TRBD2 as D (5 bases). The length of the CDR3 is 19 residues. The germline gives CDR1 MGHRA, CDR2 YSYEKL. Between the trimmed V and J ends, which lost 0 bases and 3 bases, there was a span of 21 bases.

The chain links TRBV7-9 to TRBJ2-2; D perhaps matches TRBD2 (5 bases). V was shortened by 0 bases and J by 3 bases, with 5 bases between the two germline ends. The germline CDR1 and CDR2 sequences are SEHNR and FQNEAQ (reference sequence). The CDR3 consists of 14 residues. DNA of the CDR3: TGTGCCAGCAGCTTAGCGGGAGACACCGGGGAGCTGTTTTTT. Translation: CASSLAGDTGELFF.

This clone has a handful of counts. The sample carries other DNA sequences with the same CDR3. The CDR3 bases are TGCGCCAGCAGCTTGGCCCCCCATTCGAGCTCCTACGAGCAGTACGTC. Its protein product is CASSLAPHSSSYEQYV. The genes are TRBV5-1 and TRBJ2-7; D gene unclear. The length of the CDR3 is 16 residues. Germline V gene sequence: CDR1 SGHRS, CDR2 YFSETQ. V was shortened by 0 bases and J by 0 bases, with 13 bases between the two germline ends.

DNA for the CDR3: TGCAGTGCTAGTCAGGGGTTGAATGAAAAACTGTTTTTT. Translated, it gives CSASQGLNEKLFF. V and J are TRBV20-1 and TRBJ1-4, with D tentatively TRBD1 (6 bases). Trimming removed 3 bases from V and 5 bases from J, with 10 bases in between. CDR1 and CDR2 (germline): DFQATT, SNEGSKA (reference sequence). The CDR3 contains 13 residues.

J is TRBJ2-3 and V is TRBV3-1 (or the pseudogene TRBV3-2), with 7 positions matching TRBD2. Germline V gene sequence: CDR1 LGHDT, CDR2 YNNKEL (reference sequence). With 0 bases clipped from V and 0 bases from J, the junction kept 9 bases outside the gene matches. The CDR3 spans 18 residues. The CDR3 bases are TGTGCCAGCAGCCAAGATCCCCTGGGGGGGGGAAGCACAGATACGCAGTATTTT. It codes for CASSQDPLGGGSTDTQYF.

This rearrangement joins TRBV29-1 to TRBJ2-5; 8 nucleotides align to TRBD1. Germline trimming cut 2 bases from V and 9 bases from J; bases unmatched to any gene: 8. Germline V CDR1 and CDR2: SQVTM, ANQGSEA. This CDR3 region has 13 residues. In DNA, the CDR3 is TGCAGCGTTGAAAAGGGGACAGGACGGTCCCAGTACTTC. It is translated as CSVEKGTGRSQYF.

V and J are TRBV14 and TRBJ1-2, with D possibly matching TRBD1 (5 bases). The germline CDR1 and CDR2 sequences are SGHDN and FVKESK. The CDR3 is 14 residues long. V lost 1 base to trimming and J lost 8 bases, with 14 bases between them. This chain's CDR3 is CASSQGTISAGYTF. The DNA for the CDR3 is TGTGCCAGCAGCCAAGGGACAATTTCGGCCGGCTACACCTTC.

The CDR3 here is CASSDTWTGTRYGYTF. The CDR3 bases are TGTGCCAGCAGTGACACTTGGACAGGAACCCGGTATGGCTACACCTTC. The gene calls are TRBV6-4 and TRBJ1-2, with 7 bases aligning to TRBD1. Germline-derived CDR1 and CDR2 are MRHNA and SNTAGT. The CDR3 sequence is 16 residues long. After removal of 2 bases from V and 5 bases from J, the junction contained 11 bases not matched to a gene.

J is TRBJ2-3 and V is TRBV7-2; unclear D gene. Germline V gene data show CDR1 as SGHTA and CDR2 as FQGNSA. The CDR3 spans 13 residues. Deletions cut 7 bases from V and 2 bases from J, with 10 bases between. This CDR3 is CASNGRFTDTQYF. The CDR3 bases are TGTGCCAGCAATGGCCGCTTCACAGATACGCAGTATTTT. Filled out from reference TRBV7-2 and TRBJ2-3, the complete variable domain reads GAGVSQSPSNKVTEKGKDVELRCDPISGHTALYWYRQSLGQGLEFLIYFQGNSAPDKSGLPSDRFSAERTGGSVSTLTIQRTQQEDSAVYLCASNGRFTDTQYFGPGTRLTVL.

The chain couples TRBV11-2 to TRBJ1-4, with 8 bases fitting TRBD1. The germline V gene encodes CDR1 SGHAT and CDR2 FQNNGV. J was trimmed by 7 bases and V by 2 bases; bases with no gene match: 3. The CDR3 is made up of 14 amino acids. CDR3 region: CASSLNRGGEKLFF. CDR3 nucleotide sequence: TGTGCCAGCAGCTTAAACAGGGGGGGTGAAAAACTGTTTTTT.

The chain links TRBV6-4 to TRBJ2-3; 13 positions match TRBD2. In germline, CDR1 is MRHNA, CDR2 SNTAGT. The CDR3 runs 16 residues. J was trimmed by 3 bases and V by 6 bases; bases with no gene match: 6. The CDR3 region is CASSPLAGGYTDTQYF. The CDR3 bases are TGTGCCAGCAGCCCACTAGCGGGGGGGTATACAGATACGCAGTATTTT.

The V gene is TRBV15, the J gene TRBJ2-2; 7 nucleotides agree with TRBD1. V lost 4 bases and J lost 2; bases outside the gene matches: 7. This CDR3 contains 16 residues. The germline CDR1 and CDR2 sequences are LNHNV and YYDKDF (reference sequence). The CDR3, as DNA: TGTGCCACCAGCACCCGGGACAGAGCAAACACCGGGGAGCTGTTTTTT. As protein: CATSTRDRANTGELFF.

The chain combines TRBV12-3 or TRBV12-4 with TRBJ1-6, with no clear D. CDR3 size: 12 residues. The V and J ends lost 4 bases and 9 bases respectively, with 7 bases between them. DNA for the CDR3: TGTGCCAGCAGTTGGTCAGGTTCACCCCTCCACTTT. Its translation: CASSWSGSPLHF.

The CDR3 loop is CASSRSTGTTLSGNTIYF. The CDR3 region has the DNA TGTGCCAGCAGCAGGTCGACAGGAACTACCCTCTCTGGAAACACCATATATTTT. This chain links TRBV14 with TRBJ1-3; D is perhaps TRBD1 (6 bases). This CDR3 has 18 amino acids. V was trimmed by 5 bases and J by 0 bases, leaving 20 bases between them. Germline V lookup: CDR1 SGHDN, CDR2 FVKESK.

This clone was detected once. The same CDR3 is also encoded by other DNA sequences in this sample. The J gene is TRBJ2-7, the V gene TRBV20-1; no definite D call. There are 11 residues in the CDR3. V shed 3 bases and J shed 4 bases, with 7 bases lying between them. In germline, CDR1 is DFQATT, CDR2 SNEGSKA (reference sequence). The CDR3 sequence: CSASSSYEQYF. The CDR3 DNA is TGCAGTGCTAGTTCCAGTTACGAGCAGTACTTC.

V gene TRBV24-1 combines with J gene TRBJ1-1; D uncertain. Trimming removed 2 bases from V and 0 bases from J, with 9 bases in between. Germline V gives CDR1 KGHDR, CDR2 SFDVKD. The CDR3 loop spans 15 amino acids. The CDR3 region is CATSDSSRLNTEAFF. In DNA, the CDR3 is TGTGCCACCAGTGATTCGTCCAGGCTGAACACTGAAGCTTTCTTT.

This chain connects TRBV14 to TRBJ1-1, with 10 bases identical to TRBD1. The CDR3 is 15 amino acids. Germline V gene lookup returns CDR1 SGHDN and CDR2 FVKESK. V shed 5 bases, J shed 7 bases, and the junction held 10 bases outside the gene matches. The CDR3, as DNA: TGTGCCAGCAGCAACCCCGGGACAGGGGCCCATGAAGCTTTCTTT. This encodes CASSNPGTGAHEAFF.

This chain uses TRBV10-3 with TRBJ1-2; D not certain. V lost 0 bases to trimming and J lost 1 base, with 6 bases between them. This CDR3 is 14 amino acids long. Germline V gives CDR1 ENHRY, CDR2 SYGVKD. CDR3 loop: CAISESRSNYGYTF. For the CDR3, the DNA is TGTGCCATCAGTGAGTCAAGGAGTAACTATGGCTACACCTTC.

CDR3 nucleotides: TGCGCCAGCAGCGGAGGATCTGTGAACACTGAAGCTTTCTTT. Translated, it gives CASSGGSVNTEAFF. The chain couples TRBV5-1 to TRBJ1-1; D uncertain. Trimming shortened V by 4 bases and J by 0 bases, and 10 bases separated the two germline ends. CDR3 length: 14 amino acids. Germline values: CDR1 SGHRS, CDR2 YFSETQ.

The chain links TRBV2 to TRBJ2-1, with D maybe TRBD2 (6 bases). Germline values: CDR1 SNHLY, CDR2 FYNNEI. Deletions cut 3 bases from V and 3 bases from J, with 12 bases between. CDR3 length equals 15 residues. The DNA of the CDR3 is TGTGCCAGCAGTGAGGGGACTCCCGACTACAATGAGCAGTTCTTC. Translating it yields CASSEGTPDYNEQFF.

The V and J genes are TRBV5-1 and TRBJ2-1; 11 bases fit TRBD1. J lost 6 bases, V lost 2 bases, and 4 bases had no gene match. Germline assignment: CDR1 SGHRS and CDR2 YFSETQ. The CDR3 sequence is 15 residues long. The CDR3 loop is CASSFEGTGGNEQFF. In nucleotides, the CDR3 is TGCGCCAGCAGCTTTGAAGGGACAGGGGGCAATGAGCAGTTCTTC.